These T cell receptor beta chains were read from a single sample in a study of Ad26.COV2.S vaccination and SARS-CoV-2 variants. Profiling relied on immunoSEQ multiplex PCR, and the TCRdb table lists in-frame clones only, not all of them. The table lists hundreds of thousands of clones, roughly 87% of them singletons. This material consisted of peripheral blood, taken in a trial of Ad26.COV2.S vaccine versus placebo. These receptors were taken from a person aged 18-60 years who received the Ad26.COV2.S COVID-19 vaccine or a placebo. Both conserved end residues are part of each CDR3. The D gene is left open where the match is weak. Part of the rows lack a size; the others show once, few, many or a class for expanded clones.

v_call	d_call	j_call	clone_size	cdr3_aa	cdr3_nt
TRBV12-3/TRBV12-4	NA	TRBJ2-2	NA	CASSFPGELFF	TGTGCCAGCAGTTTTCCCGGGGAGCTGTTTTTT
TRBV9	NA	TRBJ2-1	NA	CASSGEGTRLEGGEQFF	TGTGCCAGCAGCGGAGAAGGGACTCGGCTCGAGGGAGGTGAGCAGTTCTTC
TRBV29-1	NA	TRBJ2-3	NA	CSVDQGDTQYF	TGCAGCGTTGACCAGGGAGATACGCAGTATTTT
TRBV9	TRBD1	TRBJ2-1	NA	CASSTPGQVSYNEQFF	TGTGCCAGCAGCACCCCGGGACAGGTCTCCTACAATGAGCAGTTCTTC
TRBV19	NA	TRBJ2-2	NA	CASSIDSGTSGELFF	TGTGCCAGTAGTATAGATTCGGGTACCTCCGGGGAGCTGTTTTTT
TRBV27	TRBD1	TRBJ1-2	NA	CASSFRDRGYGYTF	TGTGCCAGCAGTTTCCGGGACAGGGGTTATGGCTACACCTTC
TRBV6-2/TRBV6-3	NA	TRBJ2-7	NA	CASSLLSYEQYF	TGTGCCAGCAGCTTACTCTCCTACGAGCAGTACTTC
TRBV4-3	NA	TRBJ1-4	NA	CASSRLGEDEKLFF	TGCGCCAGCAGCCGCCTCGGAGAGGATGAAAAACTGTTTTTT
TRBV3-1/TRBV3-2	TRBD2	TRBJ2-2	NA	CASSLGLAGTGELFF	TGTGCCAGCAGCCTAGGACTAGCGGGGACCGGGGAGCTGTTTTTT
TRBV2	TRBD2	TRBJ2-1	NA	CASRDQRGGEQFF	TGTGCCAGCAGGGACCAGCGGGGTGGTGAGCAGTTCTTC
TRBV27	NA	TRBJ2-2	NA	CASSLSGANTGELFF	TGTGCCAGCAGTTTGTCAGGGGCGAACACCGGGGAGCTGTTTTTT
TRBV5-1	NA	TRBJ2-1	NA	CASSLVFDEQFF	TGCGCCAGCAGCCTGGTGTTCGATGAGCAGTTCTTC
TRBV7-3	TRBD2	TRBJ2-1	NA	CASSPASGNNEQFF	TGTGCCAGCAGCCCGGCTAGCGGCAACAATGAGCAGTTCTTC
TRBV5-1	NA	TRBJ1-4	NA	CASSSGGLPNEKLFF	TGCGCCAGCAGCAGCGGGGGGCTGCCTAATGAAAAACTGTTTTTT
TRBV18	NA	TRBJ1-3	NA	CASSPPGRNTIYF	TGTGCCAGCTCACCACCCGGTAGAAACACCATATATTTT
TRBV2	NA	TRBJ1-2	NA	CASSPGSPTF	TGTGCCAGCAGTCCCGGTTCTCCAACCTTC
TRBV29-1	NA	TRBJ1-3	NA	CSVAPSVAGNTIYF	TGCAGCGTTGCTCCGTCGGTCGCTGGAAACACCATATATTTT
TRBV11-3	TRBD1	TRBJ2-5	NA	CASSSGQGREETQYF	TGTGCCAGCAGCTCCGGACAGGGCCGGGAGGAGACCCAGTACTTC
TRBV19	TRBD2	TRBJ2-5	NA	CASSAGGGETQYF	TGTGCCAGTAGTGCGGGGGGCGGTGAGACCCAGTACTTC
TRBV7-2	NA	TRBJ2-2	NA	CASSQGSPGGSGELFF	TGTGCCAGCAGTCAGGGGTCACCCGGGGGATCAGGGGAGCTGTTTTTT
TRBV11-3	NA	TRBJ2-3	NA	CASSFGPSTDTQYF	TGTGCCAGCAGCTTTGGACCGTCCACAGATACGCAGTATTTT
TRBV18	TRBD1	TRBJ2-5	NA	CASSPTGQGYRGTQYF	TGTGCCAGCTCACCGACGGGACAGGGGTACCGCGGGACCCAGTACTTC
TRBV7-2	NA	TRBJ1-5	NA	CASSFSSLSNQPQHF	TGTGCCAGCAGCTTTAGCAGCCTTAGCAATCAGCCCCAGCATTTT
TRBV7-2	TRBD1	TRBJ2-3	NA	CASSYRWTGGDTDTQYF	TGTGCCAGCAGCTACAGATGGACAGGGGGGGACACAGATACGCAGTATTTT
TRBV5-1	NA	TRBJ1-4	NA	CASSLAGESNEKLFF	TGCGCCAGCAGCTTAGCCGGGGAATCTAATGAAAAACTGTTTTTT
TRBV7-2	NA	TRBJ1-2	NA	CASSPLQGWDYGYTF	TGTGCCAGCAGTCCTCTGCAGGGGTGGGACTATGGCTACACCTTC
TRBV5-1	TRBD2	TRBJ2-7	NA	CASSLVASGGFSYEQYF	TGCGCCAGCAGCTTGGTAGCTAGCGGGGGTTTCTCCTACGAGCAGTACTTC
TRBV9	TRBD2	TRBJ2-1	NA	CASSVAPTGGYNEQFF	TGTGCCAGCAGCGTAGCTCCCACGGGAGGGTACAATGAGCAGTTCTTC
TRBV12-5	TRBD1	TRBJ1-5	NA	CASGGTGDQPQHF	TGTGCTAGTGGGGGGACAGGCGATCAGCCCCAGCATTTT
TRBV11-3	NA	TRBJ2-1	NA	CASSLDRHYNEQFF	TGTGCCAGCAGCTTAGATCGGCACTACAATGAGCAGTTCTTC
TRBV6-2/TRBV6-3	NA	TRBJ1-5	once	CASSRVGGAPQHF	TGTGCCAGCAGTAGGGTCGGAGGTGCGCCCCAGCATTTT